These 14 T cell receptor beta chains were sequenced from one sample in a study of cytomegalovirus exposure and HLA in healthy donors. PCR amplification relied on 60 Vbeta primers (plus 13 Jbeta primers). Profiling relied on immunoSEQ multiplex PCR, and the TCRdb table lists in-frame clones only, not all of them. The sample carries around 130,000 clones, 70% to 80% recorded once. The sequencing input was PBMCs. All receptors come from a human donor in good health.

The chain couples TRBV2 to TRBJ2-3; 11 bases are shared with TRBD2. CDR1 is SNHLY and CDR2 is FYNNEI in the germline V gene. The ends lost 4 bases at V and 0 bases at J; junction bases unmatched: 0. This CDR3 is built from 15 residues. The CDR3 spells CASSGTSGSTDTQYF. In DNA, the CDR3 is TGTGCCAGCAGTGGGACTAGCGGGAGCACAGATACGCAGTATTTT.

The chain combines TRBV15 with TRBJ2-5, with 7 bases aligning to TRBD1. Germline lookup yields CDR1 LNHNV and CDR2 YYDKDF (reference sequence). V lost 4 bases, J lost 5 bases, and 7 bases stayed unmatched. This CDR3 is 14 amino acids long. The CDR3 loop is CATSTDRAFETQYF. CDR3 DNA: TGTGCCACCAGCACTGACAGGGCATTCGAGACCCAGTACTTC.

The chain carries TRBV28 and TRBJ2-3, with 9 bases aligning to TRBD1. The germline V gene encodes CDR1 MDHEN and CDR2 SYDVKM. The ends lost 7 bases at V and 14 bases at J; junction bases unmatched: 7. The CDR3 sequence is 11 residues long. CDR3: CASTNRGLGYF. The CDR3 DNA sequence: TGTGCCAGCACCAACAGGGGGCTTGGGTATTTT. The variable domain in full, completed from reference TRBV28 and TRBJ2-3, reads DVKVTQSSRYLVKRTGEKVFLECVQDMDHENMFWYRQDPGLGLRLIYFSYDVKMKEKGDIPEGYSVSREKKERFSLILESASTNQTSMYLCASTNRGLGYFGPGTRLTVL.

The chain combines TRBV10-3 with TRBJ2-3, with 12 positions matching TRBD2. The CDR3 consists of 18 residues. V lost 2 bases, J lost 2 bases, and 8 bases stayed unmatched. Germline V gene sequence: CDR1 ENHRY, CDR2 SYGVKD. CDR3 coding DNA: TGTGCCATCAGTGAGCCGGGACTAGCGGGCGGAAACACAGATACGCAGTATTTT. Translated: CAISEPGLAGGNTDTQYF.

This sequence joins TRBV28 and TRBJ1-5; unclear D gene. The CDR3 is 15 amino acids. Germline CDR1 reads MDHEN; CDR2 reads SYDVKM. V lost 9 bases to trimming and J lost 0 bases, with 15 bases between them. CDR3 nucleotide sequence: TGTGCCAGTTCGAGAGGATCCCTTAGCAATCAGCCCCAGCATTTT. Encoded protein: CASSRGSLSNQPQHF.

CDR3 sequence reads: CASRWDRSFNEKLFF. CDR3 DNA sequence: TGTGCCAGCAGGTGGGACAGATCCTTTAATGAAAAACTGTTTTTT. The chain is built from TRBV2 and TRBJ1-4; 7 bases line up with TRBD1. After removal of 6 bases from V and 4 bases from J, the junction contained 8 bases not matched to a gene. CDR3 length equals 15 residues. Per the germline V gene, CDR1 is SNHLY and CDR2 is FYNNEI.

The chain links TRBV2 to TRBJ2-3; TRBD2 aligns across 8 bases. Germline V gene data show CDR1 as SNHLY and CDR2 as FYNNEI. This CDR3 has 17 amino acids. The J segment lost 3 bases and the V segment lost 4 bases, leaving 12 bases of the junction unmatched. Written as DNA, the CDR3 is TGTGCCAGCAGTGGTACGACTAGCGCCCGGGGGACAGATACGCAGTATTTT. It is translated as CASSGTTSARGTDTQYF.

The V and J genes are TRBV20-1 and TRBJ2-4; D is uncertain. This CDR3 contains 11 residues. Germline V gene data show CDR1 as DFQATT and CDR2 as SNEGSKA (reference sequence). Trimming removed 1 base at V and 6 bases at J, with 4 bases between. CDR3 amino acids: CSARVRNIQYF. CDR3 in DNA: TGCAGTGCTAGAGTTCGAAACATTCAGTACTTC.

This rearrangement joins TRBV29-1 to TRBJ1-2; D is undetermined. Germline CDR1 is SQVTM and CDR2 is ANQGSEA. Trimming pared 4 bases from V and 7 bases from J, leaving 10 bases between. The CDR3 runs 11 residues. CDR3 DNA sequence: TGCAGCGTTGGGGCCCAGGCTGGCTACACCTTC. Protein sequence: CSVGAQAGYTF.

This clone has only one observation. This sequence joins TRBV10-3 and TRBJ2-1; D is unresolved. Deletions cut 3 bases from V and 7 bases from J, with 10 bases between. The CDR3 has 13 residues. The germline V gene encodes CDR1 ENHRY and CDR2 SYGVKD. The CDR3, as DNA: TGTGCCATCAGTGAACACGGGTGGAATGAGCAGTTCTTC. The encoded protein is CAISEHGWNEQFF.

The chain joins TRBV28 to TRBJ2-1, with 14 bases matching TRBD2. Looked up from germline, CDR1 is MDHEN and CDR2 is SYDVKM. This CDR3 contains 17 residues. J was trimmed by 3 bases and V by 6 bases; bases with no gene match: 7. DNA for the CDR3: TGTGCCAGCAGCTACCGGACTAGCGGGAGGAACTACAATGAGCAGTTCTTC. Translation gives CASSYRTSGRNYNEQFF.

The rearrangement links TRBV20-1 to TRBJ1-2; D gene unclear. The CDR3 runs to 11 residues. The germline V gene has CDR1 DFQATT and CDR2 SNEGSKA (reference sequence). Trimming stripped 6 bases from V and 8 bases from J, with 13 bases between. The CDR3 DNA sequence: TGCAGTGCCCCCACCGGGAGGGGCTACACCTTC. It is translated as CSAPTGRGYTF.

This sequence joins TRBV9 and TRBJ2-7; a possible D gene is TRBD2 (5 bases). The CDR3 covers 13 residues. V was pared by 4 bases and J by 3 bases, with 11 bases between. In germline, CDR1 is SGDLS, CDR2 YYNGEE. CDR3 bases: TGTGCCAGCAGCCCCGGAGGTCACTACGAGCAGTACTTC. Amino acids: CASSPGGHYEQYF.

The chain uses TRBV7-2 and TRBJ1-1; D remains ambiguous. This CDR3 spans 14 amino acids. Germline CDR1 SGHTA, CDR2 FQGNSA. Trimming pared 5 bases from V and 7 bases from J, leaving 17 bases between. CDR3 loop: CASSPSIPSDEAFF. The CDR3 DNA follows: TGTGCCAGCAGCCCCTCCATCCCTTCAGATGAAGCTTTCTTT.